These 30 T cell receptor beta chains originate from one sample sequenced in a study of T cell responses to AZD1222 COVID-19 vaccine. Assay used: immunoSEQ multiplex PCR; TCRdb lists only in-frame clones, some missing. The sample gives approximately 89,000 clones, 70% to 90% of which show up once; over 2.5% is in the top ten. This specimen was peripheral blood, taken on day 0 of AZD1222 vaccination. Source of these receptors: an adult in good health.

The chain recombines TRBV9 with TRBJ2-7; D might be TRBD1 or TRBD2, each matching 5 bases. There are 16 residues in the CDR3. CDR1 SGDLS and CDR2 YYNGEE come from the germline V gene. V lost 4 bases and J 1 base, leaving 18 bases between the germline ends. The CDR3 loop reads CASSPLGAEGSYEQYF. The DNA of the CDR3 is TGTGCCAGCAGCCCCTTGGGCGCCGAGGGGTCCTACGAGCAGTACTTC.

The chain has TRBV4-1 and TRBJ1-6; D may be TRBD1 (5 bases). CDR3 size: 14 residues. Trimming stripped 4 bases from V and 9 bases from J, with 13 bases between. Germline values: CDR1 MGHRA, CDR2 YSYEKL. The CDR3 loop is CASSLGARSSPLHF. The DNA for the CDR3 is TGCGCCAGCAGCCTAGGGGCGCGAAGTTCACCCCTCCACTTT.

The chain employs TRBV9 and TRBJ2-5; 9 bases fit TRBD2. With V trimmed by 3 bases and J by 1 base, 10 bases remained unmatched. This CDR3 spans 17 amino acids. Germline loops: CDR1 SGDLS, CDR2 YYNGEE. Here the CDR3 reads CASSETLAGPPQETQYF. For the CDR3, the DNA is TGTGCCAGCAGCGAGACCCTAGCGGGGCCTCCCCAAGAGACCCAGTACTTC.

In its sample, this clone was seen once. The J gene is TRBJ2-4, the V gene TRBV30; 7 bases agree with TRBD2. This CDR3 is 13 amino acids long. Germline V lookup: CDR1 GTSNPN, CDR2 SVGIG (reference sequence). V gave up 2 bases and J gave up 3 bases; unmatched junction bases: 1. Here the CDR3 reads CAWSRGGKNIQYF. In DNA form, the CDR3 reads TGTGCCTGGAGTCGCGGGGGCAAAAACATTCAGTACTTC.

The gene calls are TRBV5-1 and TRBJ1-2; the match to TRBD1 covers 7 bases. The CDR3 totals 14 residues. Germline V gives CDR1 SGHRS, CDR2 YFSETQ. V lost 2 bases, J lost 8 bases, and 9 bases stayed unmatched. The CDR3 DNA reads as TGCGCCAGCAGCTTCCTGACAGGGAGTGAGGGCTACACCTTC. Residues: CASSFLTGSEGYTF.

The sample holds one count of this clone. The genes are TRBV15 and TRBJ2-3, with 7 bases lining up with TRBD2. Trimming took 3 bases from V and 4 from J; bases not matched to a gene: 13. Germline values: CDR1 LNHNV, CDR2 YYDKDF (reference sequence). CDR3 length: 17 residues. CDR3 protein: CATSSRPSGLASDTQYF. The CDR3 nucleotides are TGTGCCACCAGCAGTCGCCCTAGCGGATTGGCCTCAGATACGCAGTATTTT.

J is TRBJ2-5 and V is TRBV2; 8 bases match TRBD1. The ends lost 3 bases at V and 5 bases at J; junction bases unmatched: 8. There are 15 residues in the CDR3. Germline loops: CDR1 SNHLY, CDR2 FYNNEI. CDR3 nucleotide sequence: TGTGCCAGCAGTGACCAGGGGGCAGCCTCCGAGACCCAGTACTTC. The encoded protein is CASSDQGAASETQYF.

The V call is TRBV5-1, the J call TRBJ2-5; 7 bases map to TRBD1. The germline V gene encodes CDR1 SGHRS and CDR2 YFSETQ. This CDR3 region has 14 residues. J was trimmed by 5 bases and V by 5 bases; bases with no gene match: 9. The DNA for the CDR3 is TGCGCCAGCAGGCCCGGACAGGACGTGGAGACCCAGTACTTC. This codes for CASRPGQDVETQYF.

The chain recombines TRBV6-6 with TRBJ2-2; TRBD2 might be the D (6 bases). Germline V gene data show CDR1 as MNHNY and CDR2 as SVGAGI (reference sequence). This CDR3 contains 13 residues. With 8 bases removed from V and 6 bases from J, the gap between germline ends came to 13 bases. The CDR3: CASPGGGSGELFF. The CDR3 coding sequence is TGTGCCAGCCCCGGGGGAGGCTCCGGGGAGCTGTTTTTT.

This chain uses TRBV20-1 with TRBJ1-4, with a weak D call TRBD1 (6 bases). Germline V lookup: CDR1 DFQATT, CDR2 SNEGSKA (reference sequence). CDR3 length: 11 amino acids. The V end was cut by 6 bases, the J end by 4 bases, with 6 bases between. The chain's CDR3 is CSAGHNEKLFF. The CDR3 DNA is TGCAGTGCGGGACATAATGAAAAACTGTTTTTT.

Worth noting for this clone: At the DNA level, this CDR3 is encoded by other sequences in the same sample as well. This chain connects TRBV6-4 to TRBJ2-1; maybe TRBD2 (6 bases). The CDR3 extends over 14 amino acids. Trimming took 0 bases from V and 6 from J, leaving 9 bases between them. CDR1 and CDR2 from the germline V gene are MRHNA and SNTAGT. The CDR3 protein is CASSDSGTSNEQFF. CDR3 DNA sequence: TGTGCCAGCAGTGACTCAGGGACTTCCAATGAGCAGTTCTTC.

The chain recombines TRBV4-2 with TRBJ2-7, with D unclear. V was trimmed by 1 base and J by 4 bases, leaving 14 bases between them. Germline CDR1 and CDR2: LGHNA and YNFKEQ. CDR3 length: 15 amino acids. The CDR3 DNA is TGTGCCAGCAGCCAAGTAGGGATTACACAATACGAGCAGTACTTC. Amino acids: CASSQVGITQYEQYF.

The J gene is TRBJ1-4, the V gene TRBV5-5; no reliable D call. The germline V and J ends were trimmed by 2 bases and 0 bases, with 8 bases remaining between them. This CDR3 region has 15 residues. CDR1 and CDR2 (germline): SGHKS, YYEKEE (reference sequence). The CDR3 bases are TGTGCCAGCAGCTTCGACGTTGCAACTAATGAAAAACTGTTTTTT. It specifies CASSFDVATNEKLFF.

This chain uses TRBV27 with TRBJ2-7; D call uncertain. The CDR3 covers 14 residues. The V end lost 2 bases, the J end lost 0 bases, and 8 bases lay between the germline ends. The germline V gene encodes CDR1 MNHEY and CDR2 SMNVEV (reference sequence). The CDR3 spells CASSLRSISYEQYF. The DNA of the CDR3 is TGTGCCAGCAGTTTAAGGTCTATCTCCTACGAGCAGTACTTC.

The V and J genes are TRBV19 and TRBJ1-3, with D hard to call. V was clipped by 0 bases and J by 4 bases, with 1 base between them. Germline V gives CDR1 LNHDA, CDR2 SQIVND (reference sequence). This CDR3 has 12 amino acids. This CDR3 is CASSIDGNTIYF. For the CDR3, the DNA is TGTGCCAGTAGTATAGACGGAAACACCATATATTTT.

The genes are TRBV12-5 and TRBJ1-2; 7 bases align to TRBD1. Unmatched junction bases numbered 5, after V lost 3 bases and J lost 4 bases. The CDR3 is 14 amino acids. Germline CDR1 reads LGHNT; CDR2 reads FRNRAP. The CDR3: CASGLYGQVYGYTF. The CDR3 bases are TGTGCTAGTGGTTTATATGGACAGGTCTATGGCTACACCTTC. The full variable domain, completed using reference TRBV12-5 and TRBJ1-2, is DARVTQTPRHKVTEMGQEVTMRCQPILGHNTVFWYRQTMMQGLELLAYFRNRAPLDDSGMPKDRFSAEMPDATLATLKIQPSEPRDSAVYFCASGLYGQVYGYTFGSGTRLTVV.

The chain is built from TRBV19 and TRBJ1-6; D unresolved. Germline assignment: CDR1 LNHDA and CDR2 SQIVND (reference sequence). CDR3 length equals 17 residues. V lost 3 bases, J lost 0 bases, and 12 bases lay in between. The CDR3 reads CASSIYAASSYNSPLHF. CDR3 coding DNA: TGTGCCAGTAGTATTTATGCAGCGAGCTCCTATAATTCACCCCTCCACTTT.

This clone has only one observation. V gene TRBV7-2 combines with J gene TRBJ2-5; D uncertain. Germline CDR1 reads SGHTA; CDR2 reads FQGNSA. The CDR3 consists of 14 residues. Between the trimmed V and J ends, which lost 6 bases and 4 bases, there was a span of 15 bases. The CDR3 loop is CASSSPPGRETQYF. In DNA form, the CDR3 reads TGTGCCAGCAGTTCACCCCCCGGAAGAGAGACCCAGTACTTC. The full variable domain, with the rest looked up from reference TRBV7-2 and TRBJ2-5, is GAGVSQSPSNKVTEKGKDVELRCDPISGHTALYWYRQSLGQGLEFLIYFQGNSAPDKSGLPSDRFSAERTGGSVSTLTIQRTQQEDSAVYLCASSSPPGRETQYFGPGTRLLVL.

The chain uses TRBV7-2 and TRBJ1-2; D is unclear. CDR1 is SGHTA and CDR2 is FQGNSA in the germline V gene. This CDR3 is 12 amino acids long. V was pared by 5 bases and J by 4 bases, with 8 bases between. This CDR3 reads CASSPAFYGYTF. CDR3 DNA: TGTGCCAGCAGCCCGGCCTTCTATGGCTACACCTTC.

The V call is TRBV6-5, the J call TRBJ2-2, with 7 nucleotides matching TRBD1. The CDR3 is made up of 14 amino acids. CDR1 is MNHEY, CDR2 SVGAGI, per germline. Germline trimming cut 4 bases from V and 4 bases from J; bases unmatched to any gene: 3. CDR3 loop: CASSSTGVTGELFF. CDR3 DNA sequence: TGTGCCAGCAGTTCAACAGGGGTCACCGGGGAGCTGTTTTTT.

The chain links TRBV29-1 to TRBJ1-4; D gene ambiguous. Germline assignment: CDR1 SQVTM and CDR2 ANQGSEA. The ends were cut back, 5 bases at V and 8 bases at J, with 18 bases in the middle. The CDR3 loop spans 14 amino acids. CDR3 in DNA: TGCAGCGTTACCGGGTCCCTCCAAGGGGAAAAACTGTTTTTT. Translated, it gives CSVTGSLQGEKLFF.

V is TRBV9 and J is TRBJ1-5, with D hard to call. The CDR3 spans 13 residues. Germline loops: CDR1 SGDLS, CDR2 YYNGEE. V was trimmed by 1 base and J by 0 bases, leaving 2 bases between them. CDR3 coding DNA: TGTGCCAGCAGCGTATCTAGCAATCAGCCCCAGCATTTT. Protein: CASSVSSNQPQHF.

This rearrangement joins TRBV19 to TRBJ1-1, with 7 bases fitting TRBD1. The V and J ends lost 6 bases and 3 bases, in that order; junction bases with no gene match: 7. This CDR3 spans 14 amino acids. Germline CDR1 is LNHDA and CDR2 is SQIVND (reference sequence). CDR3 nucleotides: TGTGCCAGTAGATTGACAGGGACGTACACTGAAGCTTTCTTT. It translates to CASRLTGTYTEAFF.

The CDR3 is CASSPRAVGIPEAFF. CDR3 DNA sequence: TGTGCCAGCAGCCCCCGGGCCGTTGGGATCCCTGAAGCTTTCTTT. V gene TRBV5-5 combines with J gene TRBJ1-1; D call uncertain. The V gene's germline CDR1 is SGHKS and CDR2 YYEKEE (reference sequence). The V end lost 4 bases, the J end lost 6 bases, and 19 bases lay between the germline ends. CDR3 size: 15 residues.

V gene TRBV5-4 combines with J gene TRBJ2-3, with TRBD1 matching 7 bases. The V segment lost 6 bases and the J segment 1 base; nucleotides outside the gene matches: 8. Germline CDR1 is SGHNT and CDR2 is YYREEE (reference sequence). The length of the CDR3 is 15 residues. The chain's CDR3 is CASTSTGLGTDTQYF. In DNA, the CDR3 is TGTGCCAGCACCTCGACAGGGTTAGGCACAGATACGCAGTATTTT.

V gene TRBV5-4 combines with J gene TRBJ1-3; weak D call: TRBD1 (5 bases). The germline CDR1 and CDR2 sequences are SGHNT and YYREEE (reference sequence). The CDR3 runs 14 residues. V gave up 4 bases and J gave up 0 bases, with 8 bases separating them. The CDR3 DNA reads as TGTGCCAGCAGCAAACAGGCCTCTGGAAACACCATATATTTT. This encodes CASSKQASGNTIYF.

Comment on this clone: This sample also contains other DNA sequences that code for the same CDR3. The chain couples TRBV28 to TRBJ1-1, with a possible D match to TRBD1 (5 bases). Trimming took off 2 bases at V and 5 bases at J, with 9 bases between the two ends. The germline V gene encodes CDR1 MDHEN and CDR2 SYDVKM. This CDR3 contains 13 residues. CDR3 sequence: CASSLGGRTEAFF. The CDR3 nucleotides are TGTGCCAGCAGTTTAGGGGGAAGAACTGAAGCTTTCTTT. Combining the CDR3 with reference TRBV28 and TRBJ1-1 gives the whole variable domain DVKVTQSSRYLVKRTGEKVFLECVQDMDHENMFWYRQDPGLGLRLIYFSYDVKMKEKGDIPEGYSVSREKKERFSLILESASTNQTSMYLCASSLGGRTEAFFGQGTRLTVV.

The chain uses TRBV6-6 and TRBJ2-7; no clear D gene. CDR1 and CDR2 (germline): MNHNY, SVGAGI (reference sequence). CDR3 length: 16 amino acids. V gave up 2 bases and J gave up 1 base, with 15 bases separating them. The CDR3 coding sequence is TGTGCCAGCAGTTACGCATACTTGGGTGAATCCTACGAGCAGTACTTC. Residues: CASSYAYLGESYEQYF.

The J gene is TRBJ2-2, the V gene TRBV19; D possibly corresponds to TRBD2 (6 bases). The germline gives CDR1 LNHDA, CDR2 SQIVND (reference sequence). The CDR3 totals 15 residues. Trimming took 2 bases from V and 2 from J, leaving 9 bases between them. In DNA, the CDR3 is TGTGCCAGTAGTATATTGGAGGGTAACACCGGGGAGCTGTTTTTT. Residues: CASSILEGNTGELFF.

The rearrangement uses TRBV4-1 and TRBJ1-3, with D hard to call. V gave up 0 bases and J gave up 0 bases, with 9 bases separating them. The germline gives CDR1 MGHRA, CDR2 YSYEKL. The CDR3 extends over 16 amino acids. The CDR3 region has the DNA TGCGCCAGCAGCCAAGATCCCCCCAGCTCTGGAAACACCATATATTTT. The encoded protein is CASSQDPPSSGNTIYF.